This entry lists 16 T cell receptor beta chains sequenced from one sample in a study of CD8+ T cells in alopecia areata. Noted treatment: oral pan-JAK inhibitor, 5-10 mg twice daily. Following extraction, RNA underwent reverse transcription to cDNA, which served as the sequencing template. Measured with immunoSEQ multiplex PCR; TCRdb has only the in-frame clones, and not every one. The repertoire holds 150,000 to 200,000 clones, with roughly 60% as singletons. This material consisted of CD4+ T cells sorted from blood, taken at week 24, from a patient treated with tofacitinib. The receptors shown here come from a human donor with alopecia areata.

Notes on this clone: The same CDR3 can be traced to other DNA sequences in this sample. CDR3 sequence (DNA): TGTGCCTGGAGTGGGGTAGGGAACACTGAAGCTTTCTTT. This sequence encodes CAWSGVGNTEAFF. The chain links TRBV30 to TRBJ1-1, with D unclear. The CDR3 sequence is 13 residues long. CDR1 is GTSNPN, CDR2 SVGIG, per germline (reference sequence). Trimming cost V 1 base and J 1 base, with 7 bases left between them.

The genes are TRBV29-1 and TRBJ1-2, with 8 bases identical to TRBD1. The CDR3 is 14 residues long. Germline V CDR1 and CDR2: SQVTM, ANQGSEA. V dropped 1 base and J dropped 3; count of bases not matched to a gene: 4. The CDR3 here is CSVEAGGDYYGYTF. The CDR3 DNA is TGCAGCGTTGAAGCAGGGGGCGATTACTATGGCTACACCTTC.

The sample holds a few counts of this clone. The CDR3 region is CASSLDNWNTEAFF. CDR3 DNA: TGCGCCAGCAGCTTGGACAATTGGAACACTGAAGCTTTCTTT. The V gene is TRBV5-1, the J gene TRBJ1-1; D ambiguous. The germline gives CDR1 SGHRS, CDR2 YFSETQ. The V end lost 0 bases, the J end lost 1 base, and 7 bases lay between the germline ends. CDR3 length equals 14 residues. The whole variable domain, remainder taken from reference TRBV5-1 and TRBJ1-1, is KAGVTQTPRYLIKTRGQQVTLSCSPISGHRSVSWYQQTPGQGLQFLFEYFSETQRNKGNFPGRFSGRQFSNSRSEMNVSTLELGDSALYLCASSLDNWNTEAFFGQGTRLTVV.

CDR3: CASSFSPTYGYTF. Here the CDR3 DNA reads TGTGCCAGCAGTTTTTCCCCAACCTATGGCTACACCTTC. J is TRBJ1-2 and V is TRBV27; no definite D call. The germline V gene has CDR1 MNHEY and CDR2 SMNVEV (reference sequence). The CDR3 totals 13 residues. Trimming took off 3 bases at V and 4 bases at J, with 9 bases between the two ends.

The V call is TRBV30, the J call TRBJ2-3; D is uncertain. V dropped 2 bases and J dropped 2 bases, with 14 bases sitting between them. Per the germline V gene, CDR1 is GTSNPN and CDR2 is SVGIG (reference sequence). The CDR3 runs 15 residues. CDR3 sequence: CAWSLRGRITDTQYF. The DNA of the CDR3 is TGTGCCTGGAGTCTAAGAGGCAGGATCACAGATACGCAGTATTTT.

The chain employs TRBV29-1 and TRBJ2-1; no clear D gene. The length of the CDR3 is 10 residues. In germline, CDR1 is SQVTM, CDR2 ANQGSEA. Trimming pared 7 bases from V and 5 bases from J, leaving 6 bases between. The CDR3 loop reads CSGANNEQFF. The CDR3 DNA follows: TGCAGCGGAGCCAACAATGAGCAGTTCTTC.

In nucleotides, the CDR3 is TGTGCCAGCAGCTCAAGGGGTCCAGATACGCAGTATTTT. Translated, it gives CASSSRGPDTQYF. The rearrangement joins TRBV7-9 to TRBJ2-3, with a tentative D call TRBD1 (5 bases). The CDR3 extends over 13 amino acids. CDR1 is SEHNR and CDR2 is FQNEAQ in the germline V gene (reference sequence). V was clipped by 4 bases and J by 4 bases, with 9 bases between them.

The V gene is TRBV5-1, the J gene TRBJ2-3, with unresolved D. The CDR3 consists of 15 residues. Germline CDR1 is SGHRS and CDR2 is YFSETQ. V was shortened by 0 bases and J by 1 base, with 9 bases between the two germline ends. CDR3 in DNA: TGCGCCAGCAGCTTGGAGGGCCATGGCACAGATACGCAGTATTTT. Translating it yields CASSLEGHGTDTQYF.

This chain joins TRBV30 and TRBJ2-1, with 10 bases identical to TRBD2. The CDR3 is made up of 15 amino acids. Germline V gene sequence: CDR1 GTSNPN, CDR2 SVGIG (reference sequence). The V and J ends lost 0 bases and 3 bases, in that order; junction bases with no gene match: 2. Here the CDR3 DNA reads TGTGCCTGGAGTGTACTAGCGGGGCTCTACAATGAGCAGTTCTTC. Translating gives CAWSVLAGLYNEQFF.

The table lists this clone with a few counts. The chain has TRBV7-2 and TRBJ1-6; no reliable D call. V lost 4 bases, J lost 8 bases, and 18 bases lay in between. Germline values: CDR1 SGHTA, CDR2 FQGNSA. The CDR3 consists of 16 residues. CDR3 loop: CASSSFPNPGDSPLHF. Here the CDR3 DNA reads TGTGCCAGCAGCTCTTTTCCCAACCCTGGAGATTCACCCCTCCACTTT.

The chain couples TRBV29-1 to TRBJ1-5; D is perhaps TRBD1 (5 bases). Germline CDR1 and CDR2: SQVTM and ANQGSEA. The CDR3 runs 14 residues. V lost 1 base and J lost 3, with 10 bases in between. The CDR3 spells CSVEGSGPNQPQHF. The CDR3 coding sequence is TGCAGCGTTGAAGGGTCAGGGCCCAATCAGCCCCAGCATTTT.

This rearrangement joins TRBV29-1 to TRBJ2-5; D not certain. With 5 bases removed from V and 3 bases from J, the gap between germline ends came to 10 bases. Germline loops: CDR1 SQVTM, CDR2 ANQGSEA. This CDR3 is built from 12 residues. DNA of the CDR3: TGCAGCGTTCGTCTCATGGAAGAGACCCAGTACTTC. This codes for CSVRLMEETQYF.

CDR3 DNA sequence: TGTGCCTGGAGTGTACTAGCAGAAGAGACCCAGTACTTC. Its translation: CAWSVLAEETQYF. The rearrangement uses TRBV30 and TRBJ2-5; TRBD2 might be the D (6 bases). The CDR3 has 13 amino acids. CDR1 and CDR2 from the germline V gene are GTSNPN and SVGIG (reference sequence). The V and J ends lost 0 bases and 3 bases respectively, with 8 bases between them.

The chain combines TRBV2 with TRBJ1-2, with D possibly being TRBD1 (6 bases). Germline CDR1 SNHLY, CDR2 FYNNEI. Trimming pared 5 bases from V and 14 bases from J, leaving 18 bases between. This CDR3 is 12 amino acids long. The CDR3 is CASSRGDRPRTF. CDR3 DNA sequence: TGTGCCAGCAGTCGAGGCGACAGGCCTCGGACCTTC.

Concerning this clone itself: The sample has other DNA sequences that encode this CDR3 too. The chain has TRBV30 and TRBJ1-4, with TRBD1 matching over 7 bases. With 0 bases clipped from V and 8 bases from J, the junction kept 0 bases outside the gene matches. Germline loops: CDR1 GTSNPN, CDR2 SVGIG (reference sequence). The CDR3 runs 12 residues. The CDR3 DNA is TGTGCCTGGAGTGTACAGGGGGAAAAACTGTTTTTT. This translates into CAWSVQGEKLFF.

The chain recombines TRBV5-1 with TRBJ2-1; TRBD2 matches at 10 bases. V gave up 3 bases and J gave up 9 bases; unmatched junction bases: 6. This CDR3 is built from 14 residues. The V gene's germline CDR1 is SGHRS and CDR2 YFSETQ. CDR3 protein: CASSSLTSGSEQFF. In nucleotides, the CDR3 is TGCGCCAGCAGCTCCCTGACTAGCGGGTCTGAGCAGTTCTTC.